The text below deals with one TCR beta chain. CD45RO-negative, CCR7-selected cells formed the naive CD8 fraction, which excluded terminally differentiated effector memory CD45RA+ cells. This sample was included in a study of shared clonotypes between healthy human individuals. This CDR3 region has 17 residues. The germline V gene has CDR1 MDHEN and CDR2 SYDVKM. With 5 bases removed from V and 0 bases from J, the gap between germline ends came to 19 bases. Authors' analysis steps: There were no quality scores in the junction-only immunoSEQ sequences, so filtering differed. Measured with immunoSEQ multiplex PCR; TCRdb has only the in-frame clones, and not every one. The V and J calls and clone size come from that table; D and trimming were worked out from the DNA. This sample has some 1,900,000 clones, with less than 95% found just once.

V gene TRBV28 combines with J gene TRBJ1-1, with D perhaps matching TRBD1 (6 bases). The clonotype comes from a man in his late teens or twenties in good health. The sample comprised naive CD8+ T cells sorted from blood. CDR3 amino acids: CASSPLGWGQMNTEAFF. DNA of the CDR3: TGTGCCAGCAGTCCTCTCGGTTGGGGACAAATGAACACTGAAGCTTTCTTT.